The TCR beta chain described here comes from a study of blood T cell repertoires in COVID-19. At the level of the study: COVID-19 samples, acute and convalescent, were from the United States, Italy and Spain. From T cells, B-cell-depleted T cells, or PBMCs came the material, which was cDNA or gDNA.

From germline, CDR1 is LNHDA and CDR2 SQIVND (reference sequence). The CDR3 is made up of 18 amino acids. Trimming at V came to 1 base and at J to 0 bases, leaving 9 bases not matched to a gene. Some clones are missing from TCRdb's copy, which holds only in-frame ones; the method was immunoSEQ multiplex PCR. The sample lists under 500,000 clones, roughly 85% seen once, with roughly 1.9% in the top ten. Sequencing was performed on PBMCs or T cells enriched from blood (not recorded which). The chain carries TRBV19 and TRBJ1-5; 7 bases line up with TRBD1. The clonotype originates from a woman aged 18-30 years with acute COVID-19. CDR3 sequence reads: CASSIARGSGSSNQPQHF. The CDR3 DNA sequence: TGTGCCAGTAGTATAGCCAGGGGGAGTGGATCTAGCAATCAGCCCCAGCATTTT.